This T cell receptor (beta chain) emerged from a study of control samples from healthy donors and cancer patients (dated by TCRdb to the early 2020s). The library relied on the immunoSEQ multiplex PCR assay. TCRdb's version of the immuneACCESS table is confined to in-frame rearrangements and falls short of the full clone set. An unresolved V gene accounts for under half of the shortfall where checked; the remainder is of unknown origin. The sample includes around 140,000 clones, with 75% to 95% observed a single time. More than 3% of the sample rests with the top ten. As to this clone: Its antigen specificity is not known. Base qualities were left out, and no much larger clone turns up one base away.

The receptor comes from a man aged 25-40 years in good health. Sequenced material: blood.

In nucleotide form, the sequence is TGTGCCAGCAGCGTTGTGGGGGGGCCCCACAATGAGCAGTTCTTC. This codes for CASSVVGGPHNEQFF. The receptor chain draws on TRBV9 and TRBJ2-1; the D segment could be TRBD2, given 7 matching bases. Trimming takes 2 bases from V and 5 bases from J, and the germline ends sit 14 bases apart. CDR1 and CDR2, per the germline V gene, are SGDLS and YYNGEE. Including cysteine and phenylalanine, the CDR3 has 15 amino acids. Kept here is only the CDR3 DNA, which spans 45 bases and is read in frame from base 1.